A selection of T cell receptor beta chains follows, all from one sample in a study of vaccination and CD4 T cells after COVID-19. One entry per CDR3 protein, called by TCRdb with MiXCR from the PCR reads. Here the sample spans approximately 19,000 distinct CDR3 sequences, 45% to 70% being singletons. The specimen comprised CD4+ T cells from blood, sampled after SARS-CoV-2 vaccination. The origin of the receptors is a human donor who had recovered from COVID-19. The conserved cysteine and the conserved F or W are not part of the CDR3 here. The D gene is left open where the match is weak.

CDR3 length: 13; V gene: TRBV19; D gene: NA; CDR3 protein: ASRATSFQDSPLH
CDR3 length: 13; V gene: TRBV7-2; D gene: TRBD2; CDR3 protein: ASSPSGRKVNEQF
CDR3 length: 10; V gene: TRBV20-1; D gene: NA; CDR3 protein: SAAWEQETQY
CDR3 length: 12; V gene: TRBV20-1; D gene: TRBD2; CDR3 protein: SATLAGDAYEQY
CDR3 length: 13; V gene: TRBV6-5; D gene: NA; CDR3 protein: ASSYSLQSNQPQH
CDR3 length: 12; V gene: TRBV7-9; D gene: NA; CDR3 protein: ASSLLGHSGELF
CDR3 length: 11; V gene: TRBV19; D gene: NA; CDR3 protein: ASSILPSYEQY
CDR3 length: 18; V gene: TRBV7-9; D gene: TRBD2; CDR3 protein: ASSSPPGLAGVGAYNEQF
CDR3 length: 14; V gene: TRBV7-3; D gene: TRBD2; CDR3 protein: ASSQGSGSDTDTQY
CDR3 length: 13; V gene: TRBV20-1; D gene: TRBD2; CDR3 protein: SAREGAGGPDTQY
CDR3 length: 17; V gene: TRBV20-1; D gene: NA; CDR3 protein: SASYPRPLAGNSNQPQH
CDR3 length: 11; V gene: TRBV20-1; D gene: NA; CDR3 protein: SARQTANQPQH
CDR3 length: 11; V gene: TRBV18; D gene: NA; CDR3 protein: ASSPSEFVPLH
CDR3 length: 11; V gene: TRBV6-1; D gene: NA; CDR3 protein: ASIGPPSYEQY
CDR3 length: 13; V gene: TRBV7-8; D gene: TRBD2; CDR3 protein: ASSTGLAGRDTQY
CDR3 length: 19; V gene: TRBV6-2/TRBV6-3; D gene: NA; CDR3 protein: ASSRLWEAWEVLTNVNTQY
CDR3 length: 11; V gene: TRBV12-3/TRBV12-4; D gene: TRBD1; CDR3 protein: ASRSDRDTEAF
CDR3 length: 10; V gene: TRBV6-1; D gene: NA; CDR3 protein: ASSKNTGELF
CDR3 length: 13; V gene: TRBV12-3/TRBV12-4; D gene: TRBD1; CDR3 protein: ASRPGQDSNQPQH
CDR3 length: 12; V gene: TRBV27; D gene: TRBD2; CDR3 protein: ASSSSGRRETQY
CDR3 length: 14; V gene: TRBV30; D gene: NA; CDR3 protein: AWAPKDTYSNQPQH
CDR3 length: 12; V gene: TRBV6-4; D gene: TRBD1; CDR3 protein: ASSVTGAGYGYT
CDR3 length: 10; V gene: TRBV7-8; D gene: NA; CDR3 protein: ASSRDRYEQY
CDR3 length: 11; V gene: TRBV20-1; D gene: TRBD1; CDR3 protein: SARDRVFHEQY
CDR3 length: 13; V gene: TRBV20-1; D gene: NA; CDR3 protein: SAVDGRKGYTEAF
CDR3 length: 13; V gene: TRBV5-6; D gene: NA; CDR3 protein: ASSLVSWRSYEQY
CDR3 length: 10; V gene: TRBV12-3/TRBV12-4; D gene: NA; CDR3 protein: ASSLGYTEAF
CDR3 length: 14; V gene: TRBV20-1; D gene: TRBD2; CDR3 protein: SARKQLAGVADTQY
CDR3 length: 16; V gene: TRBV19; D gene: TRBD1; CDR3 protein: ASSRDRGYSSGANVLT
CDR3 length: 10; V gene: TRBV6-4; D gene: NA; CDR3 protein: ASSAGAGEQF
CDR3 length: 14; V gene: TRBV5-8; D gene: TRBD1; CDR3 protein: ASSQGTGPGSEPYT
CDR3 length: 15; V gene: TRBV20-1; D gene: TRBD2; CDR3 protein: SAPQRTSGYGTDTQY
CDR3 length: 13; V gene: TRBV2; D gene: TRBD2; CDR3 protein: ASSVGASGSYEQY
CDR3 length: 12; V gene: TRBV20-1; D gene: NA; CDR3 protein: SARSQVVSYEQY
CDR3 length: 16; V gene: TRBV7-2; D gene: TRBD1; CDR3 protein: ASSLLILRRDRASEAF
CDR3 length: 13; V gene: TRBV24-1; D gene: NA; CDR3 protein: ATSGSGGRHQPQH
CDR3 length: 13; V gene: TRBV10-3; D gene: NA; CDR3 protein: AISESGGEVNEQF
CDR3 length: 16; V gene: TRBV27; D gene: TRBD2; CDR3 protein: ASRPGTSGSLSYNEQF
CDR3 length: 11; V gene: TRBV7-9; D gene: NA; CDR3 protein: ATDGGFTGELF